This TCR beta chain is drawn from a study of cytomegalovirus exposure and HLA in healthy donors (dated by TCRdb to about 2017). Context from the whole study: According to an earlier analysis of a few hundred of the donors, 150 million to 200 million T cells yielded roughly 110 million unique TCR beta sequences and about 300 Gb of sequence data. Of the approximately 400 genotyped donors, less than 90% were placed in the genetic ancestry cluster associated with self-reported Caucasian donors. Along with the roughly 670-subject first cohort, a separate validation cohort of around 120 different subjects was used. Class I and class II HLA loci were covered by the typing at four-digit resolution. Alongside the repertoire data, information on donor age, sex, ethnicity and CMV serostatus was compiled. A handful of DR-DQ haplotypes were handled as single units for association and clustering because linkage in the cohort was strong. Genome-wide SNP genotypes for about 65% of the 666 donors were used in a later genetic analysis, which treated that subset as a discovery cohort. An early release covering around 630 HLA-typed donors comprised about 290 gigabases of sequencing data and around 80 million unique TCR sequences. High-throughput TCR immunosequencing, statistical association of individual TCRs with disease status, and machine learning were combined to predict cytomegalovirus infection status. Every repertoire in the discovery cohort had been generated on one and the same sequencing platform. The study aimed to test whether cataloging public T cell receptors could reveal signatures of past pathogen exposure. To decide whether each TCR beta V gene segment behaved as functional or pseudogenic, an earlier analysis of some 600 of the donors relied on high-throughput TCR beta sequencing. Typing coverage varied by locus: about 629-630 donors for A, B, C, DRB1 and DQB1; roughly 520 for DQA1; nearly 610 for DPA1; 450 to 480 for DPB1. Among approximately 370 genotyped donors of the cohort, an average of roughly 230,000 unique TCR beta nucleotide sequences was sequenced per donor, of which about 19% were non-productive. In the later analysis, no new phenotypic data were used to find candidate immune exposures; instead, reliance was placed on TCR beta sequences and their occurrence across donors. A later analysis re-analyzed previously published TCR beta repertoires from 650 to 800 donors and added high-resolution HLA genotyping to study TCR occurrence patterns. The T cell repertoires of 550 to 850 subjects were profiled by immunosequencing and related to cytomegalovirus serostatus. Broader findings and caveats from the paper: A further reported finding was that TCR beta sequences accurately predicted the HLA-A and HLA-B alleles for most subjects in the first cohort. A later analysis found that TCR association rates varied across HLA loci, with DRB1 alleles showing the most associated TCRs and HLA-C alleles the fewest. A few of the identified cytomegalovirus-associated TCR beta chains were confirmed in vitro to be specific for cytomegalovirus antigens. The cohort was sequenced for TCR beta chains only, and without alpha or paired-chain data the features that could be detected were limited. Compared with the approximately 720-donor mean, donors in an Asian-associated ancestry cluster had fewer N-insertions in productive TCRs, according to a later genetic analysis. The presence/absence analyses assumed that sequencing depth was roughly uniform across donors, and that assumption may not be true. Most TCR sequences were seen in very few donors, while some public TCRs were found in many individuals. Several of the top co-occurrence clusters appeared to be linked to parvovirus B19, influenza, CMV and Epstein-Barr virus, according to a later analysis. In a later analysis, most CMV-associated TCR beta chains were found to appear HLA-restricted, with HLA associations seemingly driven largely by CMV exposure. In a later analysis, HLA-associated TCR beta chains were found to be more clonally expanded and to have lower generation probabilities than equally common non-associated chains. Correlated functional status among segregating V segments might reflect linkage disequilibrium, but an unknown experimental factor could not be ruled out. The authors suggested that the approach could potentially be generalized to other disease states and immunological phenotypes. When HLA alleles, especially DR and DQ, strongly co-occurred, attributing TCR associations to individual alleles was difficult. The classifier was reported to diagnose cytomegalovirus status with high specificity and sensitivity in both the original cohort and the validation cohort. The earlier analysis of about 600 of the donors excluded some 15 rarely observed V segments, including chromosome 9 orphons, because counts were too low. V-gene and J-gene trimming of TCR beta chains was associated with a missense DCLRE1C variant in a later genetic analysis, and the association was replicated in an independent cohort. For the cohort, immune exposure information was limited to CMV serostatus. Because some donors lacked HLA typing at each locus, the association tests relied only on the typed subset. In a later analysis, more than 15,000 TCR beta sequences were associated with specific HLA alleles at a false discovery rate of 0.05. The study gave a list of some 150 TCR beta chains associated with cytomegalovirus. The 87-base-pair reads could not distinguish some IMGT-functional V segments, including TRBV6-2 and TRBV6-3, so those segments were excluded. The sequencing pipeline was judged likely to have produced a cluster of highly shared sequence variants as a technical artifact. Broadly in line with IMGT annotations, most TCR beta V segments showed up in productive rearrangements about 87% or about 30% of the time in an earlier analysis of some 590 of the donors.

CDR1 and CDR2 are read off the germline V gene as SGHVS and FNYEAQ. Its CDR3 holds 13 amino acids, cysteine through phenylalanine. The CDR3 DNA has 39 bases and is translated from base 1. V is shortened by 1 base, J by 9 bases, and the region joining them spans 11 bases. The cohort comprised fewer than 750 healthy bone marrow donors. All cohort members were sampled while nominally healthy, although unrecorded immune exposures were likely present. The donor tested CMV seronegative, placing the donor among the 300 to 450 seronegative members of the cohort. A peripheral blood sample was provided by each donor, and peripheral blood mononuclear cells were used for TCR beta sequencing. Genomic DNA was extracted from the blood cell samples with the Qiagen DNeasy Blood Extraction Kit. Library method: the immunoSEQ multiplex PCR assay. For the multiplex PCR, a mixture combining 60 forward primers for TCR Vbeta segments and 13 reverse primers for TCR Jbeta segments was used. The CDR3 region of rearranged TCR beta genes was amplified from genomic DNA with a multiplex PCR assay. The Illumina HiSeq System was used to sequence the amplified TCR beta libraries as 87-base-pair reads. The study's own analysis went as follows. A later analysis counted tens of millions of unique TCR beta chains across the 650 to 800 repertoires, and 9 million to 14 million of these chains were shared by at least two donors. Raw reads were error-corrected and collapsed into unique sequences by a nearest-neighbor algorithm in which closely related sequences were merged to remove PCR and sequencing errors. CDR3 sequences were aligned to IMGT reference sequences to assign V, D and J gene segments. For a sequence to be retained, a match of at least six nucleotides to both a V gene segment and a J gene segment was required. A rearrangement counted as productive if the CDR3 had no stop codons and remained in frame with V and J, and every other rearrangement counted as non-productive. Following IMGT convention, CDR3 was defined as the stretch from the second conserved V-encoded cysteine up to the conserved J-encoded phenylalanine. Sequences without an unambiguous match to a single V gene segment were excluded from the earlier analysis of a few hundred of the donors. In an earlier analysis of some 590 of the donors, a V segment was called functional when productive rearrangements were above 56.7%, and segregating when the standard deviation between donors exceeded 5%. A statistical classification framework was developed to diagnose cytomegalovirus status using the catalog of TCR beta chain sequences. In a later analysis, V and J genes were assigned by comparing TCR nucleotide sequences against IMGT/GENE-DB human TR gene sequences. In a later analysis, CDR3 sequences and most-parsimonious VDJ recombination scenarios were assigned using the TCRdist pipeline. In a later analysis, each TCR beta chain was defined by its CDR3 amino acid sequence together with its V-gene family, and reads lacking a unique V-gene family were excluded. A later analysis removed 500 to 600 highly shared, low-generation-probability nucleotide sequences to deal with suspected cross-contamination and a sequencing artifact. In a later analysis, a clonal expansion index was calculated for each public chain from normalized within-repertoire ranks of inferred template counts. In a later analysis, generation probabilities were computed using a VDJ recombination model fitted to out-of-frame rearrangements, and the results were checked against IGoR. In a later analysis, TCR-TCR, TCR-HLA and TCR-CMV co-occurrence was scored with hypergeometric tests, and a repertoire-size bias correction was applied to TCR pairs. A later analysis estimated false discovery rates by permuting HLA or CMV assignments 20 times. In a later analysis, co-occurring TCRs were grouped using DBSCAN, with TCRdist sequence similarity added in when clustering inside HLA-allele-positive subsets. For co-occurrence clustering, repertoires with fewer than 30,000 or more than 120,000 public chains were excluded, along with about five repertoires with anomalous nucleotide sharing. The table was pulled from immuneACCESS by TCRdb, which kept in-frame rearrangements only. Such tables lose some clones; where checked, under half of the loss comes from unresolved V genes, and the rest has no known cause. V and J calls and clone size are as listed in that table; D and trimming were resolved from the DNA. This sample lists roughly 100,000 clones; approximately 84% were detected once. About 5% of the sample is taken by the ten largest.

With respect to this clone: Its recognized antigen is unknown. No much larger clone exists at a distance of one base, and base qualities are not known.

This TCR was recovered from a male donor in good health and CMV-seronegative. The sample taken for sequencing was PBMCs. The rearranged segments are TRBV7-6 and TRBJ2-3; a tentative D match to TRBD2 spans 6 bases. The sequenced DNA is TGTGCCAGCAGCTTAGAGGGCGGAGGGACGCAGTATTTT. Its protein is CASSLEGGGTQYF.